This T cell receptor beta chain was recovered during a study of response to subunit inactivated influenza vaccine. Study-level results: The authors suggested that every seasonal influenza vaccination recruits few new T cells.

About this clonotype: Its antigen is as yet unknown.

CDR3 length: 16 residues. Trimming shortened V by 1 base and J by 7 bases, and 17 bases separated the two germline ends. The V gene's germline CDR1 is LNHDA and CDR2 SQIVND (reference sequence). TCRdb passed the RT-PCR reads through MiXCR, listing each CDR3 protein once. The repertoire holds around 200,000 distinct CDR3 sequences, with 7.5% to 10% as singletons. The chain couples TRBV19 to TRBJ1-5; D gene ambiguous. The receptor was isolated from a man aged 45-65 years who received an inactivated influenza vaccine. Sequencing was performed on non-naive T cells sorted from PBMCs, taken on the day of vaccination. DNA of the CDR3: TGTGCCAGTAGTATAGGCGGTTGGATTCAAGAACAGCCCCAGCATTTT. It specifies CASSIGGWIQEQPQHF.